The clone carrying this TCR beta chain was detected a few times. Treatment of the sample: randomized to nivolumab then ipilimumab (arm A) or the reverse (arm B). DNA-damaging chemotherapy had not been given to any patient beforehand. The sample comes from a study of sequential checkpoint blockade in melanoma. Turning to the study itself: Matched biopsies came pretreatment and at week 13 for some 22 patients.

The repertoire was sequenced with immunoSEQ multiplex PCR; TCRdb's copy has only in-frame clones and lacks some. The sample carries 5,500 or so clones, around two fifths recorded once. Sequencing was performed on tumor tissue (inferred from file names), taken from a patient given nivolumab and ipilimumab in sequence. The sequence was collected from a human donor with melanoma.

CDR3 DNA sequence: TGTGCCAGCAGATTACTTGGGGACACCATATATTTT. Residues: CASRLLGDTIYF. The V gene is TRBV6-8, the J gene TRBJ1-3; D uncertain. V lost 6 bases and J lost 8, with 11 bases in between. This CDR3 has 12 residues. The germline CDR1 and CDR2 sequences are MNHGY and SAAAGT.